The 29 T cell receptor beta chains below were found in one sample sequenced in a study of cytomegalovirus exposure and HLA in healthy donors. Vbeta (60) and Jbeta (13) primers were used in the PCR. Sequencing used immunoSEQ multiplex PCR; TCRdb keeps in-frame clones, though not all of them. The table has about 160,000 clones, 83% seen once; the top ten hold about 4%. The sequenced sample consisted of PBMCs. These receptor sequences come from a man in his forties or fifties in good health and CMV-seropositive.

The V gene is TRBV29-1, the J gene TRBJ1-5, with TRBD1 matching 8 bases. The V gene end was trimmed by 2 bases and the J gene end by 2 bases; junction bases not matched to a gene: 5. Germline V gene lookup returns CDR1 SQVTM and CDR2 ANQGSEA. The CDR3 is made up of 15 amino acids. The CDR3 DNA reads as TGCAGCGTTGAAACTGGGACAGGAGGCAATCAGCCCCAGCATTTT. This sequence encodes CSVETGTGGNQPQHF.

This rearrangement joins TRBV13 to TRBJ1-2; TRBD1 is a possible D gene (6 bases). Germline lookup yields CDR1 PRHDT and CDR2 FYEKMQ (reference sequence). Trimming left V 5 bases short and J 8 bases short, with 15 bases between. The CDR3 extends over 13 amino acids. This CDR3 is CASSTHYREGYTF. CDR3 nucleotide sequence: TGTGCCAGCAGCACCCACTACAGGGAGGGCTACACCTTC.

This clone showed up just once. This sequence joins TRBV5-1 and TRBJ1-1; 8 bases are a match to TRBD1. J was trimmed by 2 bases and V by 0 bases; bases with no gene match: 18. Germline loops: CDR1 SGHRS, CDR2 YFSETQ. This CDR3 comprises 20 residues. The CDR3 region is CASSLAWPGQGGRVNTEAFF. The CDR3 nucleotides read TGCGCCAGCAGCTTGGCCTGGCCCGGACAGGGAGGAAGAGTTAACACTGAAGCTTTCTTT.

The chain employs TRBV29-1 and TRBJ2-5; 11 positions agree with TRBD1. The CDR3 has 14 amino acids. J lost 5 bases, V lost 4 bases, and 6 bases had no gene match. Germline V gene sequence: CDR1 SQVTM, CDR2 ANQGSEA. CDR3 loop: CSVVGQGVRETQYF. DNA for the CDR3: TGCAGCGTTGTGGGACAGGGGGTTCGCGAGACCCAGTACTTC. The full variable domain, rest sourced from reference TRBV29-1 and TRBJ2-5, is SAVISQKPSRDICQRGTSLTIQCQVDSQVTMMFWYRQQPGQSLTLIATANQGSEATYESGFVIDKFPISRPNLTFSTLTVSNMSPEDSSIYLCSVVGQGVRETQYFGPGTRLLVL.

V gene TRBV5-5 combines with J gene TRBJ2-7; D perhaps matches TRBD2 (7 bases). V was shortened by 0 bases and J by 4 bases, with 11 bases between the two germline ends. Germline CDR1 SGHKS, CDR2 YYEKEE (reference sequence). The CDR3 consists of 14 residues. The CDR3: CASSLAGGAYEQYF. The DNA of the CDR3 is TGTGCCAGCAGCTTGGCTGGGGGGGCATACGAGCAGTACTTC.

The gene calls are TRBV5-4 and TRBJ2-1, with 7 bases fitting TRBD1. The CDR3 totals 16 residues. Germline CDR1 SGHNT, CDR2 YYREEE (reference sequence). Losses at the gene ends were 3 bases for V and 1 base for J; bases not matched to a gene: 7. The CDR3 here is CASSYLTGESYNEQFF. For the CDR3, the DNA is TGTGCCAGCAGCTACCTTACAGGGGAATCCTACAATGAGCAGTTCTTC.

DNA for the CDR3: TGTGCCAGCAGCTTAATCCGGACAGAGGGAGAGACCCAGTACTTC. It is translated as CASSLIRTEGETQYF. The chain employs TRBV5-4 and TRBJ2-5, with a weak D call TRBD1 (6 bases). The CDR3 loop spans 15 amino acids. V shed 2 bases and J shed 4 bases, with 15 bases lying between them. Germline assignment: CDR1 SGHNT and CDR2 YYREEE (reference sequence). Full variable domain (outside the CDR3, taken from reference TRBV5-4 and TRBJ2-5): ETGVTQSPTHLIKTRGQQVTLRCSSQSGHNTVSWYQQALGQGPQFIFQYYREEENGRGNFPPRFSGLQFPNYSSELNVNALELDDSALYLCASSLIRTEGETQYFGPGTRLLVL.

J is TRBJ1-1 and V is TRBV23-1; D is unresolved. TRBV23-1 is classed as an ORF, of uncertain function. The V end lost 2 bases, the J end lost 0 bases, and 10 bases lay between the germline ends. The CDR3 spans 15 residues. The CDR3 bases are TGCGCCAGCAGTCAAAATCCTACCCTGAACACTGAAGCTTTCTTT. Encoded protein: CASSQNPTLNTEAFF.

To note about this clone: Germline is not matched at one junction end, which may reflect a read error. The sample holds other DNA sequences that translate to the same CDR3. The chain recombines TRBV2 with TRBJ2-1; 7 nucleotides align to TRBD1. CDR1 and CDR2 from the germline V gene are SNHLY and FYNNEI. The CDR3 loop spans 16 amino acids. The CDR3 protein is CASSEDRDRYYNEQFF. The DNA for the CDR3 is TGCGCCAGCAGTGAAGACCGGGACAGATACTACAATGAGCAGTTCTTC.

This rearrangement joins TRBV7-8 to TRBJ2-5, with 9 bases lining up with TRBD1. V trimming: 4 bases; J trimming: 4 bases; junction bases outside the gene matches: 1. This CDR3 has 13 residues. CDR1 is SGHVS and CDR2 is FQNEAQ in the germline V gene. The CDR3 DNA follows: TGTGCCAGCAGCTCGGGACAGGGAGAGACCCAGTACTTC. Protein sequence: CASSSGQGETQYF.

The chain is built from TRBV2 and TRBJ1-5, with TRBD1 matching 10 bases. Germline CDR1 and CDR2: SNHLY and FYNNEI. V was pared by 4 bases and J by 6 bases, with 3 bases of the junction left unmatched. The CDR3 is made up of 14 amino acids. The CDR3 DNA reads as TGTGCCAGCAGTGTAGGACAGGGGGTTCAGCCCCAGCATTTT. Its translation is CASSVGQGVQPQHF.

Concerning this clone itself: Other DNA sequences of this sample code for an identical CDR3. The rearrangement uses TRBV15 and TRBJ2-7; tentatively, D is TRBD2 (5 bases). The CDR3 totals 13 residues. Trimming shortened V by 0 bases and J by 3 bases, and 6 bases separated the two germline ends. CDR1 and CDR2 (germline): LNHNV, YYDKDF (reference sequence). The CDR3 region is CATSRDRGYEQYF. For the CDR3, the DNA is TGTGCCACCAGCAGAGATCGGGGCTACGAGCAGTACTTC.

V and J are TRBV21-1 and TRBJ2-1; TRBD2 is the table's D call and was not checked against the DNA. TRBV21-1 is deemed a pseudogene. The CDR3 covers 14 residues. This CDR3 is CASSRGGTDNEQFF. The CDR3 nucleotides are TGTGCCAGCAGCAGGGGAGGGACGGACAATGAGCAGTTCTTC.

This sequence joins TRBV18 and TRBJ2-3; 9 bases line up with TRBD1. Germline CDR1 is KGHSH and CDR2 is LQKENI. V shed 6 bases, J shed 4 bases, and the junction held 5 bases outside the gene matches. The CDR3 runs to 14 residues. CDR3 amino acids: CASSSGTGPDTQYF. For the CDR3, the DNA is TGTGCCAGCTCGTCCGGGACAGGGCCAGATACGCAGTATTTT.

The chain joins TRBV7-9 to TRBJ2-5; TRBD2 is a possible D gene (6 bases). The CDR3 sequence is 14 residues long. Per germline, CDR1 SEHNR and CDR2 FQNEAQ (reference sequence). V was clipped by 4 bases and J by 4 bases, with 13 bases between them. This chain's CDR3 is CASSSTSFGETQYF. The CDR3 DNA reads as TGTGCCAGCAGCTCGACTAGTTTCGGAGAGACCCAGTACTTC.

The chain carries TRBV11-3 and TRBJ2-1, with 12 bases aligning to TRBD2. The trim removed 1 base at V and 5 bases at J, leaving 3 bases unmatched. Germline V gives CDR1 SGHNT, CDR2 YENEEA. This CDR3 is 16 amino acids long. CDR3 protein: CASSLGLAGGHNEQFF. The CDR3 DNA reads TGTGCCAGCAGCTTAGGGCTAGCGGGAGGGCACAATGAGCAGTTCTTC.

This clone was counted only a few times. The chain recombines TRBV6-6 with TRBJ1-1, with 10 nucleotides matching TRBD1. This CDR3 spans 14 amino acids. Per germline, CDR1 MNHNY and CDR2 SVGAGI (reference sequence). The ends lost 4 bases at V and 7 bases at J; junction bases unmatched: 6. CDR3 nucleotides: TGTGCCAGCAGTTCCATCGACAGGGGGCTTGAAGCTTTCTTT. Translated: CASSSIDRGLEAFF.

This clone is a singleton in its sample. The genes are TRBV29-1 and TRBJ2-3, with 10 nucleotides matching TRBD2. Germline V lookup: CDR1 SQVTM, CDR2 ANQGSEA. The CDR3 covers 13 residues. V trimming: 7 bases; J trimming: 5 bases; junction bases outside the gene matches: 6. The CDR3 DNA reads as TGCAGCGCCGAGCGGGAGGGTGAAGATACGCAGTATTTT. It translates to CSAEREGEDTQYF.

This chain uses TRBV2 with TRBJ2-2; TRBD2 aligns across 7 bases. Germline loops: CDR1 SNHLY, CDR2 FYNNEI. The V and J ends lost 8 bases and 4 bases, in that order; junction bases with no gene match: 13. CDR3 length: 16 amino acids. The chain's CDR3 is CASSFSAGLVTGELFF. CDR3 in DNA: TGTGCCAGCTCTTTTTCAGCGGGATTGGTCACCGGGGAGCTGTTTTTT.

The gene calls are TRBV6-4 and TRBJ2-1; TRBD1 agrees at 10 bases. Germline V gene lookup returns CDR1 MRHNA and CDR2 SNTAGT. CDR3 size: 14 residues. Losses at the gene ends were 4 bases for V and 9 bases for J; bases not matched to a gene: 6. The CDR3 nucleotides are TGTGCCAGCAGTGGGGGGACAGGGGAAACTGAGCAGTTCTTC. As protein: CASSGGTGETEQFF.

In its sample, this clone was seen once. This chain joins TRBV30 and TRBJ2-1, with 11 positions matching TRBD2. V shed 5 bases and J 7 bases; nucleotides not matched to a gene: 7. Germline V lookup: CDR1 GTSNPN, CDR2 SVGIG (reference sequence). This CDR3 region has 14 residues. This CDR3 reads CAWETGTSGNEQFF. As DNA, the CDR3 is TGTGCCTGGGAAACCGGGACTAGCGGAAATGAGCAGTTCTTC.

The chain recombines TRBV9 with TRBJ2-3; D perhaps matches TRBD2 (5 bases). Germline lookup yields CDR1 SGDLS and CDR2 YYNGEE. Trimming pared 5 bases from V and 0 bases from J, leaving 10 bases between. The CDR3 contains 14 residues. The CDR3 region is CASSPGWSTDTQYF. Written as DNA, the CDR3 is TGTGCCAGCAGTCCGGGATGGAGCACAGATACGCAGTATTTT.

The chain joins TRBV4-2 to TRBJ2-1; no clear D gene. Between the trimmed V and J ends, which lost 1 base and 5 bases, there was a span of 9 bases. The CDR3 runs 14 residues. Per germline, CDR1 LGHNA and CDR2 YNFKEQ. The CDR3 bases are TGTGCCAGCAGCCAAGTTAGTGCGGACAATGAGCAGTTCTTC. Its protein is CASSQVSADNEQFF.

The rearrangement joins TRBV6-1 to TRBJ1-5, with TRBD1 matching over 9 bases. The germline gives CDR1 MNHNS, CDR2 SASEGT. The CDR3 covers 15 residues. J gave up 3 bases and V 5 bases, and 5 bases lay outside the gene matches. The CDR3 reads CASSRGQGPNQPQHF. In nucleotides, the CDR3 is TGTGCCAGCAGTCGGGGACAGGGCCCCAATCAGCCCCAGCATTTT.

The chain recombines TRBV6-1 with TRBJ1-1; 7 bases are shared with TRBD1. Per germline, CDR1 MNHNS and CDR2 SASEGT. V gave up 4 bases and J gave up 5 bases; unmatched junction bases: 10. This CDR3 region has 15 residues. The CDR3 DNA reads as TGTGCCAGCAGTGGTACAGGGGCGGTTGGGACTGAAGCTTTCTTT. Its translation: CASSGTGAVGTEAFF.

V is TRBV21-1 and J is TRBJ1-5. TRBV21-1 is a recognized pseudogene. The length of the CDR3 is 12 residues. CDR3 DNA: TGTGCCAGCAGCACGGGTGATCAGCCCCAGCATTTT. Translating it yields CASSTGDQPQHF.

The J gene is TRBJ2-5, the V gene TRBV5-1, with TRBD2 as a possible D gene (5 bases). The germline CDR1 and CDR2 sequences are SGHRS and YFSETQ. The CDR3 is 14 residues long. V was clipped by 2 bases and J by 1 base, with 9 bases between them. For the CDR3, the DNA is TGCGCCAGCAGCTTTTATAGCGTCCAAGAGACCCAGTACTTC. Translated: CASSFYSVQETQYF.

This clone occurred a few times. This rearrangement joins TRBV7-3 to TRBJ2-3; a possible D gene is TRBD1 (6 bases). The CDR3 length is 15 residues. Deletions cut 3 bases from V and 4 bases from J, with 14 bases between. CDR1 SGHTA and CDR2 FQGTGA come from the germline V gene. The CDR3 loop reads CASSFRGMDSDTQYF. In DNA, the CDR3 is TGTGCCAGCAGCTTCAGGGGAATGGATTCAGATACGCAGTATTTT.

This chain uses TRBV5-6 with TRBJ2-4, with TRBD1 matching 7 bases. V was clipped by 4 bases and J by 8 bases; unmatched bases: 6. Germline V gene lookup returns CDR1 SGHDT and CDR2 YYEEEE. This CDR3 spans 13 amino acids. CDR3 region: CASSPSQGDIQYF. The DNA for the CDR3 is TGTGCCAGCAGCCCGTCTCAGGGGGACATTCAGTACTTC.